A single T cell receptor (beta chain) is shown here with its context. Recovered Cohort 3 donors showed two negative PCRs, clearance, or symptom resolution. Here immunoSEQ multiplex PCR was the method, and the copy in TCRdb shows in-frame clones only, minus some. The sample consists of a few hundred thousand clones, over 80% of them appearing once. This record belongs to a study of blood T cell repertoires in COVID-19. Study as a whole: COVID-19 samples from acute and convalescent phases originated in the United States, Italy and Spain. T cells, B-cell-depleted T cells, or PBMCs provided the cDNA or gDNA that served as material.

Germline CDR1 reads MDHEN; CDR2 reads SYDVKM. The CDR3 extends over 14 amino acids. V shed 5 bases and J shed 4 bases, with 14 bases lying between them. Sequencing was performed on PBMCs or T cells enriched from blood (not recorded which). This receptor was obtained from a man younger than 45 who had recovered from COVID-19. The V gene is TRBV28, the J gene TRBJ1-2, with a tentative D call TRBD1 (5 bases). CDR3 sequence: CASSRRTGGYGYTF. The CDR3 DNA reads as TGTGCCAGCAGTAGACGCACGGGGGGCTATGGCTACACCTTC.